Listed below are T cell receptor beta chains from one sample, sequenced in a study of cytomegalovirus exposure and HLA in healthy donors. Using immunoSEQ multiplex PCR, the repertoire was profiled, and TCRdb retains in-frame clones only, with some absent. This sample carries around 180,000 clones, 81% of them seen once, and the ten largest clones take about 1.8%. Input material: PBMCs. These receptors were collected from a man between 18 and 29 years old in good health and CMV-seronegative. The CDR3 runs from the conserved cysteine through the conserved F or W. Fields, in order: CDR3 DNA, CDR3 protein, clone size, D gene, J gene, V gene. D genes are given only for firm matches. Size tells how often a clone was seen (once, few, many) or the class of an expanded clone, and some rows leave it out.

TGTGCCAGCAGTGAATCCCCCCCGGGACAGCCTCTAGATACGCAGTATTTT | CASSESPPGQPLDTQYF | - | TRBD1 | TRBJ2-3 | TRBV2
TGTGCCAGTAGGCGCATCGCGGGGATTAAAAACACCGGGGAGCTGTTTTTT | CASRRIAGIKNTGELFF | - | - | TRBJ2-2 | TRBV19
TGTGCCAGCAGCTTAGCTTCTAGCGGGGGGACAGATACGCAGTATTTT | CASSLASSGGTDTQYF | - | TRBD2 | TRBJ2-3 | TRBV7-2
TGTGCCAGCAGTCCAGGGTTAGTAGCCTACGAGCAGTACTTC | CASSPGLVAYEQYF | - | - | TRBJ2-7 | TRBV2
TGTGCCAGCTCCCACCTGACATCCGCAGGAGGACTGTTTTTT | CASSHLTSAGGLFF | - | - | TRBJ1-4 | TRBV19
TGCGCCAGCAGACAGACAGGGCGGGTCACTGAAGCTTTCTTT | CASRQTGRVTEAFF | few | TRBD1 | TRBJ1-1 | TRBV10-2
TGTGCCAGCAGCTTGCAGGACAGGAGGACCCAGTACTTC | CASSLQDRRTQYF | once | TRBD1 | TRBJ2-5 | TRBV5-5
TGTGCCAGCAGCTTACCCGGGGTACGTTCCACTGAAGCTTTCTTT | CASSLPGVRSTEAFF | few | - | TRBJ1-1 | TRBV13
TGCAGCGTATCCTCCGGGACAGGGAGCACAGATACGCAGTATTTT | CSVSSGTGSTDTQYF | - | TRBD1 | TRBJ2-3 | TRBV29-1
TGTGCCAGCAGCCAATTGACTAGCGGGGACTCCTACGAGCAGTACTTC | CASSQLTSGDSYEQYF | - | TRBD2 | TRBJ2-7 | TRBV4-2
TGTGCCAGCAATGACAGGCGCTCTGGAAACACCATATATTTT | CASNDRRSGNTIYF | - | - | TRBJ1-3 | TRBV28
TGTGCCAGCTCACCACCGGGTGGTAGCGGGATCAGTTCCTACAATGAGCAGTTCTTC | CASSPPGGSGISSYNEQFF | - | TRBD2 | TRBJ2-1 | TRBV18
TGCAGCGTGGGGACAGGGTCGGGAGATACGCAGTATTTT | CSVGTGSGDTQYF | - | TRBD1 | TRBJ2-3 | TRBV29-1
TGTGCCAGCAGCTACGGACTAGCGGGCCCCCAAGAGACCCAGTACTTC | CASSYGLAGPQETQYF | - | TRBD2 | TRBJ2-5 | TRBV11-3
TGTGCCATCAGTGAGTCTAGCGGAGGATTGTATAATTCACCCCTCCACTTT | CAISESSGGLYNSPLHF | once | - | TRBJ1-6 | TRBV10-3
TGTGCCAGCTCACCACCGGGACAGGGGAATTCACCCCTCCACTTT | CASSPPGQGNSPLHF | - | TRBD1 | TRBJ1-6 | TRBV18
TGTGCCAGCAGGCTGTCCCTATCCTACGAGCAGTACTTC | CASRLSLSYEQYF | - | - | TRBJ2-7 | TRBV2
TGTGCCAGCAGCCAAGAGGATCGGGGGGATCGCACAGATACGCAGTATTTT | CASSQEDRGDRTDTQYF | once | TRBD2 | TRBJ2-3 | TRBV4-2
TGTGCCAGCAGCATCCTAGCGGGAGTTCGTACCGGGGAGCTGTTTTTT | CASSILAGVRTGELFF | - | TRBD2 | TRBJ2-2 | TRBV5-4
TGTGCCAGCAGCCCCACTTTTCAAGCGGGAGGGATACCCCACAATGAGCAGTTCTTC | CASSPTFQAGGIPHNEQFF | once | TRBD2 | TRBJ2-1 | TRBV7-3
TGTGCCAGCCGCGCAAACAGGGCCGGGAACACTGAAGCTTTCTTT | CASRANRAGNTEAFF | - | - | TRBJ1-1 | TRBV7-9
TGTGCCAGCAGTTCCGGTTCGGGGGGCTCCTACGAGCAGTACTTC | CASSSGSGGSYEQYF | - | TRBD2 | TRBJ2-7 | TRBV6-1
TGTGCCAGCAGCAAACAGGGAATGATGGCCGGGGAGCTGTTTTTT | CASSKQGMMAGELFF | - | - | TRBJ2-2 | TRBV7-2
TGTGCCAGCTCACTGGACAGGGATCAGCCCCAGCATTTT | CASSLDRDQPQHF | - | TRBD1 | TRBJ1-5 | TRBV18
TGCGCCAGCAGCCCCCTCACAGAAAATAGCAATCAGCCCCAGCATTTT | CASSPLTENSNQPQHF | - | - | TRBJ1-5 | TRBV4-1
TGTGCCAGCAGCTCCCCGGGAGAGCAGTACTTC | CASSSPGEQYF | - | - | TRBJ2-7 | TRBV5-4
TGTGCCTGGAGGGACGGGGGGACAGATACGCAGTATTTT | CAWRDGGTDTQYF | - | TRBD2 | TRBJ2-3 | TRBV30
TGTGCCAGCAGGACGGGATACGAGCAGTACTTC | CASRTGYEQYF | few | - | TRBJ2-7 | TRBV6-5
TGTGCCACCCGGTTGACCTTAGCGGGAGTGTACAATGAGCAGTTCTTC | CATRLTLAGVYNEQFF | - | TRBD2 | TRBJ2-1 | TRBV2
TGCGCCAGCAGCTTGGCGGCTAGCGCTAACACCGGGGAGCTGTTTTTT | CASSLAASANTGELFF | - | - | TRBJ2-2 | TRBV5-1
TGTGCCAGCAGTATCTTAGGGGACTCCTACGAGCAGTACTTC | CASSILGDSYEQYF | - | - | TRBJ2-7 | TRBV6-5
TGCAGCGCTGAACAGGGGTGGGCCTACAATGAGCAGTTCTTC | CSAEQGWAYNEQFF | - | TRBD1 | TRBJ2-1 | TRBV29-1
TGCGCCAGCAGCTCCGGGCAGGGTGGTTCACCCCTCCACTTT | CASSSGQGGSPLHF | - | - | TRBJ1-6 | TRBV5-1
TGTGCCAGCAGCCCCCCGACAGGTTACGAGCAGTACTTC | CASSPPTGYEQYF | - | - | TRBJ2-7 | TRBV5-5
TGTGCCAGCATCCCAGCCGGACTAGCGGGGGGCCAGGGAGCAGATACGCAGTATTTT | CASIPAGLAGGQGADTQYF | - | TRBD2 | TRBJ2-3 | TRBV7-9
TGTGCCAGCAGCATACTAGCGGGAGGGCGGGCAGATACGCAGTATTTT | CASSILAGGRADTQYF | - | TRBD2 | TRBJ2-3 | TRBV2
TGCGCCAGCAGCTTGTTGTCTAGCGGAAGAGAAGCCGGGGAGCTGTTTTTT | CASSLLSSGREAGELFF | - | TRBD2 | TRBJ2-2 | TRBV5-1
TGTGCCAGCAAACGGCGGGCGTCGAGCAATCAGCCCCAGCATTTT | CASKRRASSNQPQHF | - | - | TRBJ1-5 | TRBV21-1
TGTGCCAGCAGCCCGTTGACTAGCGGGAGGGCCTACAATGAGCAGTTCTTC | CASSPLTSGRAYNEQFF | few | TRBD2 | TRBJ2-1 | TRBV5-4
TGTGCCAGCAGCTTCTCCGCCGACAGGGTGAGCACAGATACGCAGTATTTT | CASSFSADRVSTDTQYF | - | TRBD1 | TRBJ2-3 | TRBV7-2
TGTGCCAGCAGACCTTACCGGGACAACGCTCCCCCCCAGTACTTC | CASRPYRDNAPPQYF | - | - | TRBJ2-5 | TRBV27
TGTGCCAGCAGCTTGGGCGGTCTAGCGGGGGGGCGAGGAGAGACCCAGTACTTC | CASSLGGLAGGRGETQYF | once | TRBD2 | TRBJ2-5 | TRBV5-4
TGCGCCAGCAGCTTGCAGACAGGGTTTAACACTGAAGCTTTCTTT | CASSLQTGFNTEAFF | - | TRBD1 | TRBJ1-1 | TRBV5-1